This entry lists 21 T cell receptor beta chains sequenced from one sample in a study of OX40 agonist ivuxolimab in advanced cancers. Sequencing used immunoSEQ multiplex PCR; TCRdb keeps in-frame clones, though not all of them. The data show approximately 82,000 clones, 80% to 90% seen once. The specimen was CD4+ or CD8+ T cells sorted from blood, collected in a trial of the OX40 agonist ivuxolimab. The receptors were sampled from an adult with an advanced solid tumor such as melanoma, head and neck, liver or kidney cancer.

The rearrangement joins TRBV6-1 to TRBJ2-5, with 10 nucleotides matching TRBD2. The DNA matches TRBJ2-7 better at its end, which makes the J call doubtful. The CDR3 runs 13 residues. The germline V gene encodes CDR1 MNHNS and CDR2 SASEGT. This CDR3 is CASSVAGGIEQYF. The CDR3 DNA reads as TGTGCCAGCAGTGTAGCGGGGGGTATCGAGCAGTACTTC.

V gene TRBV28 combines with J gene TRBJ2-5; 8 positions agree with TRBD2. CDR3 length equals 14 residues. The V gene end was trimmed by 6 bases and the J gene end by 1 base; junction bases not matched to a gene: 4. Per germline, CDR1 MDHEN and CDR2 SYDVKM. CDR3 nucleotides: TGTGCCAGCAGAATTAGCGGGGCCCAAGAGACCCAGTACTTC. This encodes CASRISGAQETQYF.

The chain has TRBV5-6 and TRBJ1-5; TRBD1 is a possible D gene (6 bases). CDR3 size: 17 residues. Germline CDR1 SGHDT, CDR2 YYEEEE. V lost 2 bases and J lost 0, with 15 bases in between. The CDR3 protein is CASSFRRGLYSNQPQHF. Here the CDR3 DNA reads TGTGCCAGCAGCTTTCGCAGGGGCCTCTATAGCAATCAGCCCCAGCATTTT.

J is TRBJ2-1 and V is TRBV6-5, with 8 positions matching TRBD2. V shed 7 bases, J shed 9 bases, and the junction held 11 bases outside the gene matches. The CDR3 loop spans 14 amino acids. Germline CDR1 is MNHEY and CDR2 is SVGAGI. Here the CDR3 reads CASTRSGGPSEQFF. The DNA for the CDR3 is TGTGCCAGCACACGATCGGGAGGGCCTAGTGAGCAGTTCTTC.

The CDR3 reads CASSVGPGPGPQHF. The CDR3 nucleotides are TGTGCCAGCAGCGTGGGTCCGGGGCCGGGGCCCCAGCATTTT. The chain recombines TRBV9 with TRBJ1-5, with D perhaps TRBD1 (5 bases). Per germline, CDR1 SGDLS and CDR2 YYNGEE. This CDR3 has 14 amino acids. V gave up 2 bases and J gave up 9 bases, with 15 bases separating them.

The chain links TRBV30 to TRBJ2-1; 11 nucleotides align to TRBD2. The CDR3 loop spans 14 amino acids. CDR1 is GTSNPN, CDR2 SVGIG, per germline (reference sequence). Trimming cost V 2 bases and J 8 bases; bases outside gene matches: 5. The CDR3 DNA sequence: TGTGCCTGGAGTTTGGTAGCGGGAGGGCATGAGCAGTTCTTC. Protein: CAWSLVAGGHEQFF.

The chain employs TRBV19 and TRBJ2-2, with D perhaps TRBD2 (5 bases). Germline loops: CDR1 LNHDA, CDR2 SQIVND (reference sequence). The CDR3 sequence is 15 residues long. V was cut by 6 bases and J by 0 bases, with 11 bases left in between. This chain's CDR3 is CASSPSYANTGELFF. CDR3 DNA: TGTGCCAGTAGCCCTAGCTACGCGAACACCGGGGAGCTGTTTTTT.

V is TRBV4-2 and J is TRBJ2-4, with 11 bases that match TRBD2. Trimming at V came to 0 bases and at J to 0 bases, leaving 1 base not matched to a gene. CDR3 length: 17 amino acids. CDR1 LGHNA and CDR2 YNFKEQ come from the germline V gene. This chain's CDR3 is CASSQELAGGAKNIQYF. As DNA, the CDR3 is TGTGCCAGCAGCCAAGAGCTAGCGGGAGGAGCCAAAAACATTCAGTACTTC.

CDR3 bases: TGCAGTGCTGCCGGGAACGGGCAGTACTTC. Its translation: CSAAGNGQYF. The chain carries TRBV20-1 and TRBJ2-7; tentatively, D is TRBD2 (5 bases). V lost 5 bases, J lost 9 bases, and 11 bases lay in between. Germline V gives CDR1 DFQATT, CDR2 SNEGSKA (reference sequence). The CDR3 is 10 amino acids.

DNA of the CDR3: TGTGCCAGCTCCCAGCGCCCAGCCCGGCTTTCCTACAATGAGCAGTTCTTC. It yields the protein CASSQRPARLSYNEQFF. J is TRBJ2-1 and V is TRBV18; no definite D call. The ends were cut back, 6 bases at V and 1 base at J, with 19 bases in the middle. The CDR3 spans 17 residues. CDR1 and CDR2 (germline): KGHSH, LQKENI.

The rearrangement uses TRBV30 and TRBJ2-1; D unresolved. Germline CDR1 and CDR2: GTSNPN and SVGIG (reference sequence). CDR3 length: 13 amino acids. Trimming stripped 2 bases from V and 3 bases from J, with 8 bases between. The CDR3 DNA sequence: TGTGCCTGGAGTCGGGCTATCTACAATGAGCAGTTCTTC. Translation gives CAWSRAIYNEQFF. The entire variable domain, with the rest obtained from reference TRBV30 and TRBJ2-1, is as follows: SQTIHQWPATLVQPVGSPLSLECTVEGTSNPNLYWYRQAAGRGLQLLFYSVGIGQISSEVPQNLSASRPQDRQFILSSKKLLLSDSGFYLCAWSRAIYNEQFFGPGTRLTVL.

CDR3 in DNA: TGTGCCTGGAGAGAGTTTAGGCTCCGTACAGATACGCAGTATTTT. It is translated as CAWREFRLRTDTQYF. The gene calls are TRBV30 and TRBJ2-3; D remains ambiguous. The CDR3 has 15 amino acids. CDR1 and CDR2 (germline): GTSNPN, SVGIG (reference sequence). The V end was cut by 3 bases, the J end by 3 bases, with 16 bases between.

The chain has TRBV6-4 and TRBJ1-5, with D uncertain. This CDR3 has 13 amino acids. V gave up 4 bases and J gave up 11 bases, with 15 bases separating them. CDR1 is MRHNA, CDR2 SNTAGT, per germline. Here the CDR3 DNA reads TGTGCCAGCAGTGGTCCTGAAATGGGAGCCCAGCATTTT. This codes for CASSGPEMGAQHF.

V is TRBV7-3 and J is TRBJ2-5, with a weak D call TRBD2 (6 bases). Trimming removed 1 base at V and 5 bases at J, with 8 bases between. Germline V lookup: CDR1 SGHTA, CDR2 FQGTGA. CDR3 length: 13 amino acids. The CDR3 loop reads CASSLSGVETQYF. The CDR3 DNA sequence: TGTGCCAGCAGCTTAAGCGGGGTCGAGACCCAGTACTTC.

The chain links TRBV5-1 to TRBJ2-2, with TRBD2 matching 11 bases. Trimming removed 8 bases from V and 6 bases from J; junction bases left unmatched: 9. Germline loops: CDR1 SGHRS, CDR2 YFSETQ. CDR3 length: 15 residues. CDR3 sequence reads: CASSTSGSFAGELFF. The CDR3 DNA reads as TGCGCCAGTTCCACTAGCGGGAGTTTCGCCGGGGAGCTGTTTTTT.

The chain has TRBV28 and TRBJ2-1; 14 nucleotides match TRBD2. J was trimmed by 7 bases and V by 2 bases; bases with no gene match: 16. Germline CDR1 is MDHEN and CDR2 is SYDVKM. The CDR3 has 20 amino acids. This CDR3 is CASSLGRGRLAGGPQNEQFF. In DNA, the CDR3 is TGTGCCAGCAGTTTAGGTAGGGGGCGACTAGCGGGAGGGCCCCAAAATGAGCAGTTCTTC.

In this sample, this clone turned up a few times. The chain links TRBV2 to TRBJ1-1, with TRBD1 as a possible D gene (5 bases). The CDR3 is 13 amino acids. V shed 5 bases and J shed 3 bases, with 10 bases lying between them. CDR1 SNHLY and CDR2 FYNNEI come from the germline V gene. CDR3 amino acids: CASSMTVYTEAFF. CDR3 coding DNA: TGTGCCAGCAGTATGACAGTATACACTGAAGCTTTCTTT.

V usage is TRBV10-3 and J usage is TRBJ2-1, with D perhaps TRBD1 or TRBD2 (5 bases each). In germline, CDR1 is ENHRY, CDR2 SYGVKD. The CDR3 is 15 residues long. V was shortened by 5 bases and J by 7 bases, with 18 bases between the two germline ends. The DNA for the CDR3 is TGTGCCATCAGTAGTAGGGGAGTTTTAATGAATGAGCAGTTCTTC. Amino acids: CAISSRGVLMNEQFF.

V usage is TRBV4-2 and J usage is TRBJ2-7; tentatively, D is TRBD2 (6 bases). The germline V gene has CDR1 LGHNA and CDR2 YNFKEQ. The CDR3 has 16 amino acids. Trimming stripped 1 base from V and 2 bases from J, with 15 bases between. CDR3: CASSQGLEGIAYEQYF. CDR3 in DNA: TGTGCCAGCAGCCAAGGATTGGAGGGAATTGCCTACGAGCAGTACTTC.

In nucleotides, the CDR3 is TGTGCCAGCAGCCAAGAGATGGCCAGACAGGTCACGGCCCTAGCCAAAAACATTCAGTACTTC. Protein product: CASSQEMARQVTALAKNIQYF. The chain has TRBV4-2 and TRBJ2-4; a possible D gene is TRBD1 (6 bases). From germline, CDR1 is LGHNA and CDR2 YNFKEQ. Trimming cost V 0 bases and J 0 bases, with 24 bases left between them. The CDR3 spans 21 residues.

The V call is TRBV18, the J call TRBJ2-1; 7 nucleotides align to TRBD2. The V gene end was trimmed by 0 bases and the J gene end by 6 bases; junction bases not matched to a gene: 11. The CDR3 is 17 residues long. Germline V lookup: CDR1 KGHSH, CDR2 LQKENI. CDR3 loop: CASSPPLAGVGINEQFF. CDR3 sequence (DNA): TGTGCCAGCTCACCACCTTTGGCGGGAGTGGGGATCAATGAGCAGTTCTTC.